The 15 T cell receptor beta chains below were found in one sample sequenced in a study of beta chain features in type 1 diabetes. Expressed TCRB transcripts were sequenced, since all the RNA that had been isolated was reverse transcribed. The protocol was immunoSEQ multiplex PCR, while the TCRdb copy is restricted to in-frame clones and leaves out a portion. The data contain hundreds of thousands of clones, roughly 15% of them singletons. Material: central memory CD4+ T cells from blood. These receptors were obtained from a man aged 25 to 40 in good health.

This clone was recorded a few times. The V call is TRBV5-4, the J call TRBJ2-5; tentatively, D is TRBD1 (5 bases). The length of the CDR3 is 12 residues. Germline V gene data show CDR1 as SGHNT and CDR2 as YYREEE (reference sequence). V was pared by 4 bases and J by 5 bases, with 9 bases between. CDR3 in DNA: TGTGCCAGCAGCGCGGCAGGGGAGACCCAGTACTTC. It encodes CASSAAGETQYF.

In this sample, this clone turned up a few times. The rearrangement links TRBV7-2 to TRBJ1-5; D remains ambiguous. CDR1 SGHTA and CDR2 FQGNSA come from the germline V gene. The CDR3 is 12 residues long. Trimming took 5 bases from V and 4 from J, leaving 6 bases between them. CDR3 DNA sequence: TGTGCCAGCAGCATATATAATCAGCCCCAGCATTTT. Its translation: CASSIYNQPQHF.

This clone was seen a handful of times. The chain carries TRBV10-2 and TRBJ1-6; D is unresolved. This CDR3 contains 13 residues. Germline loops: CDR1 WSHSY, CDR2 SAAADI. V lost 6 bases and J lost 9, with 12 bases in between. The chain's CDR3 is CASRMASSSPLHF. Written as DNA, the CDR3 is TGCGCCAGCAGGATGGCCAGTAGTTCACCCCTCCACTTT.

The rearrangement links TRBV21-1 to TRBJ2-7; the table's D call, TRBD2, was not checked against the DNA. TRBV21-1 is classified as a pseudogene. The CDR3 covers 12 residues. The CDR3: CASSPDSLEQYF. The CDR3 coding sequence is TGTGCCAGCTCCCCGGACTCGTTAGAGCAGTACTTC.

The gene calls are TRBV19 and TRBJ1-3; D is undetermined. Looked up from germline, CDR1 is LNHDA and CDR2 is SQIVND (reference sequence). The CDR3 has 16 residues. The V and J ends lost 6 bases and 0 bases respectively, with 15 bases between them. Here the CDR3 reads CASSDRQPSSGNTIYF. The DNA of the CDR3 is TGTGCCAGTAGCGATCGTCAGCCGAGCTCTGGAAACACCATATATTTT.

The V call is TRBV6-5, the J call TRBJ1-2, with D maybe TRBD1 (6 bases). Deletions cut 7 bases from V and 4 bases from J, with 19 bases between. The CDR3 is 15 residues long. Germline V CDR1 and CDR2: MNHEY, SVGAGI. CDR3 in DNA: TGTGCCAGCACGTCAGCCGGACAGCCTACCTATGGCTACACCTTC. It specifies CASTSAGQPTYGYTF.

This clone showed up just a few times. CDR3 sequence reads: CASSRDKQETQYF. CDR3 nucleotides: TGTGCCAGCAGCCGGGACAAACAAGAGACCCAGTACTTC. The V gene is TRBV2, the J gene TRBJ2-5; possibly TRBD1 for D (6 bases). This CDR3 region has 13 residues. From germline, CDR1 is SNHLY and CDR2 FYNNEI. V was trimmed by 6 bases and J by 2 bases, leaving 10 bases between them.

The chain uses TRBV7-2 and TRBJ1-1; unclear D gene. The germline CDR1 and CDR2 sequences are SGHTA and FQGNSA. The CDR3 has 14 residues. Trimming pared 5 bases from V and 1 base from J, leaving 11 bases between. The CDR3 DNA reads as TGTGCCAGCAGCCCCGGCCCGGCGAACACTGAAGCTTTCTTT. This codes for CASSPGPANTEAFF.

This clone was seen repeatedly, ten times or more. V usage is TRBV21-1 and J usage is TRBJ2-7; the D call in the table, TRBD2, was not verified against the DNA. TRBV21-1 counts as a pseudogene. This CDR3 comprises 15 residues. The CDR3 DNA is TGTGCCAGCTTAACTGGGTCCTTACCCCGCGGCGAGCAGTACGTC. It translates to CASLTGSLPRGEQYV.

This clone has more than one count but fewer than ten. This rearrangement joins TRBV4-3 to TRBJ2-1, with 9 bases lining up with TRBD2. With V trimmed by 2 bases and J by 2 bases, 7 bases remained unmatched. Germline lookup yields CDR1 LGHNA and CDR2 YSLEER. The CDR3 sequence is 17 residues long. The CDR3 region is CASSQLIAGATYNEQFF. In nucleotides, the CDR3 is TGCGCCAGCAGCCAACTAATAGCGGGAGCAACCTACAATGAGCAGTTCTTC.

This clone was picked up a small number of times. This rearrangement joins TRBV4-3 to TRBJ2-4; D is ambiguous. Trimming shortened V by 4 bases and J by 7 bases, and 11 bases separated the two germline ends. The CDR3 is 13 amino acids. Looked up from germline, CDR1 is LGHNA and CDR2 is YSLEER. For the CDR3, the DNA is TGCGCCAGCAGCCCACGACTGGGGAACATTCAGTACTTC. Translation: CASSPRLGNIQYF.

This clone was counted many times. This CDR3 is also generated by other DNA sequences in the sample. The V gene is TRBV19, the J gene TRBJ2-5, with no clear D. V was trimmed by 5 bases and J by 0 bases, leaving 4 bases between them. Germline values: CDR1 LNHDA, CDR2 SQIVND (reference sequence). The CDR3 extends over 12 amino acids. The CDR3 loop is CASSAYQETQYF. The CDR3 bases are TGTGCCAGTAGTGCCTACCAAGAGACCCAGTACTTC.

This clone has just a few counts. V and J are TRBV27 and TRBJ1-3, with TRBD1 matching 9 bases. The CDR3 runs to 17 residues. CDR1 and CDR2 from the germline V gene are MNHEY and SMNVEV (reference sequence). With 0 bases clipped from V and 3 bases from J, the junction kept 6 bases outside the gene matches. CDR3 sequence reads: CASSLSGTGLIGNTIYF. The DNA of the CDR3 is TGTGCCAGCAGTTTATCCGGGACAGGGCTGATTGGAAACACCATATATTTT.

This clone was counted between two and nine times. The rearrangement links TRBV14 to TRBJ1-1; D remains unclear. Trimming left V 3 bases short and J 5 bases short, with 10 bases between. This CDR3 contains 13 residues. Germline V gene lookup returns CDR1 SGHDN and CDR2 FVKESK. CDR3 protein: CASSQDIPTEAFF. In nucleotides, the CDR3 is TGTGCCAGCAGCCAGGATATTCCTACTGAAGCTTTCTTT.

The chain has TRBV7-9 and TRBJ2-3; 9 bases are a match to TRBD2. The CDR3 is 17 amino acids. The V and J ends lost 5 bases and 2 bases, in that order; junction bases with no gene match: 11. Germline CDR1 reads SEHNR; CDR2 reads FQNEAQ (reference sequence). The CDR3 region is CASSLRGIAGDTDTQYF. CDR3 nucleotide sequence: TGTGCCAGCAGCCTAAGGGGTATAGCGGGGGACACAGATACGCAGTATTTT.